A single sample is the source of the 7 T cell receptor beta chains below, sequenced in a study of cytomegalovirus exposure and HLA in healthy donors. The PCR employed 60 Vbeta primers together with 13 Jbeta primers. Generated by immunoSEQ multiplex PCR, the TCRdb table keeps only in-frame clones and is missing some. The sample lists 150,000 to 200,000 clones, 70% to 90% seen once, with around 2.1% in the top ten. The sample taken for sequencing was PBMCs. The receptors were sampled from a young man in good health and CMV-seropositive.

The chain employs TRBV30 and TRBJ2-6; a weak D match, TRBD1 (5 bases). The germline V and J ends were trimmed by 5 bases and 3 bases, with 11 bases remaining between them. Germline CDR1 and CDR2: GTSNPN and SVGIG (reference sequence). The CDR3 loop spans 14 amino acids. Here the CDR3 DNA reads TGTGCCTGGGGTCAGGGTTATGGGGCCAACGTCCTGACTTTC. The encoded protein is CAWGQGYGANVLTF.

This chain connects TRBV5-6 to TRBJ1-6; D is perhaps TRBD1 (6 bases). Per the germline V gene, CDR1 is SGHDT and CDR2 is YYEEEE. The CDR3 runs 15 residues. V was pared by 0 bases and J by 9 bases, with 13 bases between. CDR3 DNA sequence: TGTGCCAGCAGCTTGGTCGGCAGGGGTTCTTCACCCCTCCACTTT. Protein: CASSLVGRGSSPLHF. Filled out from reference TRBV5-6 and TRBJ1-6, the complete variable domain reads DAGVTQSPTHLIKTRGQQVTLRCSPKSGHDTVSWYQQALGQGPQFIFQYYEEEERQRGNFPDRFSGHQFPNYSSELNVNALLLGDSALYLCASSLVGRGSSPLHFGNGTRLTVT.

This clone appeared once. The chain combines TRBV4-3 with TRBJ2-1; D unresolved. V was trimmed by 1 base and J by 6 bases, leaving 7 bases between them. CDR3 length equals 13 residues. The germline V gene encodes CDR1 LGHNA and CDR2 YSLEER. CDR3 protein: CASSQVDGNEQFF. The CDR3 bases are TGCGCCAGCAGCCAAGTAGATGGCAATGAGCAGTTCTTC.

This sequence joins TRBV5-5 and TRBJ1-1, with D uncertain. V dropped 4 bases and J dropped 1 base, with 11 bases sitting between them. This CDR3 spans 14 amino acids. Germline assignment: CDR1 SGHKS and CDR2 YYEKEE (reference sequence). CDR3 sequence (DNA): TGTGCCAGCAGCCCCGGCGGGCCGAACACTGAAGCTTTCTTT. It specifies CASSPGGPNTEAFF.

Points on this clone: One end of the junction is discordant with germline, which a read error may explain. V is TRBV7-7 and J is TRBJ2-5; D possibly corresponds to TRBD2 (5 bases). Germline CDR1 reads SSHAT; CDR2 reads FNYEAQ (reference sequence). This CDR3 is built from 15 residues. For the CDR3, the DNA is TGTGCTAGCAGCTTAGCGCGAGGAAGTCAAGAGACCCAGTACTTC. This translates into CASSLARGSQETQYF.

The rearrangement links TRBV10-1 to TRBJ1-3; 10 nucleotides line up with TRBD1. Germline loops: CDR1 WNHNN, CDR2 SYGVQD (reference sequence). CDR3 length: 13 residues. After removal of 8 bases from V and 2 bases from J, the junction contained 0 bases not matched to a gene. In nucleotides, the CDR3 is TGCGCCAGCGGGACAGGGGCTGGAAACACCATATATTTT. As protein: CASGTGAGNTIYF.

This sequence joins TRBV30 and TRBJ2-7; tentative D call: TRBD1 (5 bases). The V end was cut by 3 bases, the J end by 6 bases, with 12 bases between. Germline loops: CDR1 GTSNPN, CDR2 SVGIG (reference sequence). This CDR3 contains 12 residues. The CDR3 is CAWSSGAIEQYF. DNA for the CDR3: TGTGCCTGGAGCAGTGGGGCTATCGAGCAGTACTTC.